The entry below gives a single T cell receptor beta chain sequence along with its context. This clone has only a few counts. Its antigen remains unidentified. Within one base of it there is no much larger clone, and no base qualities were kept. The entire amount of isolated RNA was reverse transcribed using the High Capacity cDNA Reverse Transcription Kit, so the sequenced TCRB transcripts were expressed ones. Deep immunoSEQ sequencing was applied to naive, central memory and regulatory T cell samples, giving an average of around 3.8 million total reads per sample. Sorted cells were lysed in RLT buffer and RNA was extracted with DNase-treated RNeasy Micro or Mini kits, depending on cell number. To prevent cross-contamination, each cell subset was processed individually, whereas patient and healthy donor samples were processed jointly. The immunoSEQ multiplex PCR was used to amplify TCRB sequences from cDNA, yielding 87-bp fragments that span the CDR3 region. Sequencing of the amplicons was performed on the Illumina HiSeq platform. Per the source publication's procedure: PCR bias was corrected computationally using synthetic template baselines, and reads within Hamming distance 2 were collapsed, with unmergeable singletons discarded. By aligning reads against IMGT, V, D and J genes, CDR3 length, and insertions or deletions at six rearrangement sites were assigned. Clonotype counts were normalized to sorted cell number within each subset before computing true diversity and Gini coefficients with the tcR R package. Repertoire sharing was quantified using the overlap coefficient calculated on TCRB nucleotide sequences. In its TCRdb copy, this immuneACCESS table keeps in-frame sequences only and misses some clones. Where compared with another copy, unresolved V genes explain less than half of these, and the others have no known cause. The V and J calls and clone size are taken from that table; D and trimming were inferred from the DNA. This sample comprises 250,000 or so clones, 25% to 30% of them detected only once. The ten largest make up under 4.5% of the sample.

The source of the sample is a study of beta chain features in type 1 diabetes (dated by TCRdb to the late 2010s). About the full investigation: Patients and healthy donors did not differ in mean age, gender distribution, total cell number or subset yield. Regulatory and stem cell-like memory subsets were obtained from only 8 patients and roughly eight healthy donors, while naive and central memory subsets were obtained from all 30 or so donors. A total of 85 million to 140 million sorted cells were examined across all samples, and a strong correlation was observed between cell number per subset and RNA yield. The study compared TCRB repertoires of sorted circulating CD4+ T cell subsets between recently diagnosed type 1 diabetes patients and matched healthy donors.

A single peripheral blood draw of approximately 120 mL on average was collected from each donor into heparinised tubes. Naive, central memory, regulatory and stem cell-like memory CD4+ T cells were sorted on a BD FACSAria II using a panel including CD45RO, CCR7, CD25, CD127, CD95 and CD27. All sorted populations exceeded 95% purity. PBMCs were separated immediately by Lymphoprep density gradient centrifugation and were stained directly, without being cultured. To minimize batch effects, samples were stained and sorted in pairs, one healthy donor with one patient per experiment. Summary of the overall study and its limitations: A moderate but significant shortening of TCRB CDR3 length was observed in type 1 diabetes patients in all four CD4+ subsets. Because the HLA sub-analyses included only small numbers of individuals, any influence of HLA type on TCRB rearrangement was left unresolved. At VDJ recombination sites, type 1 diabetes patients had fewer insertions and more deleted nucleotides, which implies abnormalities in thymic rearrangement. Naive, central memory and regulatory TCRB repertoires appeared more similar among patients than among healthy donors. PCR may preferentially amplify shorter templates, but because patient and control samples were amplified and corrected together, any resulting skew would affect both groups equally. Sequencing cDNA rather than genomic DNA could over-represent highly expressing activated cells, although activation and CD3 levels did not differ between groups.

CDR1 is given as GTSNPN and CDR2 as SVGIG, both from the germline V gene (reference sequence). The CDR3 covers 12 residues, taking in both the cysteine and the phenylalanine. Kept here is only the CDR3 DNA, which spans 36 bases and is read in frame from base 1. A distance of 7 bases separates the germline ends of V and J, which lose 4 bases and 1 base respectively. The specimen sequenced was central memory CD4+ T cells from blood. The sequence was collected from a man aged 25-40 years in good health. The chain joins TRBV30 to TRBJ1-1; the D gene lacks a confident call. The DNA reads as follows: TGTGCCTGGACTAGGTGGAACACTGAAGCTTTCTTT. Its amino acids are CAWTRWNTEAFF.